The rows below give T cell receptor beta chains drawn from one sample of a study of blood T cell repertoires in COVID-19. Data came from immunoSEQ multiplex PCR; TCRdb stores just in-frame clones and leaves some out. The sample shows approximately 230,000 clones, 75% to 90% of them seen only once. Sequenced material: PBMCs or T cells enriched from blood (not recorded which). Source of these receptors: a young woman who had recovered from COVID-19. Both conserved end residues are part of each CDR3. The D gene is left open where the match is weak. The size entry is marked missing in some rows and otherwise reads once, few, many or a size class.

j_gene: TRBJ1-5
v_gene: TRBV2
d_gene: -
abundance: -
len: 13
CDR3nt: TGTGCCAGCAGTGGGACGGGAAATCAGCCCCAGCATTTT
CDR3aa: CASSGTGNQPQHF

j_gene: TRBJ1-1
v_gene: TRBV19
d_gene: TRBD1
abundance: -
len: 14
CDR3nt: TGTGCCAGTAGTTACGGACAGGCTAACACTGAAGCTTTCTTT
CDR3aa: CASSYGQANTEAFF

j_gene: TRBJ2-5
v_gene: TRBV9
d_gene: -
abundance: -
len: 14
CDR3nt: TGTGCCAGCAGCGTCCAGGGGTACCAAGAGACCCAGTACTTC
CDR3aa: CASSVQGYQETQYF

j_gene: TRBJ1-2
v_gene: TRBV9
d_gene: -
abundance: -
len: 14
CDR3nt: TGTGCCAGCAGCGACCAGGGGCTACTCGGTGGCTACACCTTC
CDR3aa: CASSDQGLLGGYTF

j_gene: TRBJ2-3
v_gene: TRBV7-3
d_gene: TRBD2
abundance: -
len: 16
CDR3nt: TGTGCCAGCAGCTTAATAGCGGGAGAGGGGGGATATACGCAGTATTTT
CDR3aa: CASSLIAGEGGYTQYF

j_gene: TRBJ1-6
v_gene: TRBV6-5
d_gene: -
abundance: -
len: 14
CDR3nt: TGTGCCAGCAGTTACCTACAGGGTAATTCACCCCTCCACTTT
CDR3aa: CASSYLQGNSPLHF

j_gene: TRBJ2-4
v_gene: TRBV29-1
d_gene: -
abundance: -
len: 12
CDR3nt: TGCAGCGTTGGACAGTCCAAAAACATTCAGTACTTC
CDR3aa: CSVGQSKNIQYF

j_gene: TRBJ1-2
v_gene: TRBV10-3
d_gene: TRBD1
abundance: -
len: 18
CDR3nt: TGTGCCATCAGTGAGTCGGGACAGGGGAATCTTCCCTTTTCCGGCTACACCTTC
CDR3aa: CAISESGQGNLPFSGYTF

j_gene: TRBJ1-2
v_gene: TRBV28
d_gene: TRBD1
abundance: -
len: 14
CDR3nt: TGTGCCAGCAGTTACCCAGGGGACAGGGCACGCTACACCTTC
CDR3aa: CASSYPGDRARYTF

j_gene: TRBJ2-7
v_gene: TRBV6-2/TRBV6-3
d_gene: TRBD1
abundance: -
len: 15
CDR3nt: TGTGCCAGCAGTCTGGGACAGGGGCTATCCTACGAGCAGTACTTC
CDR3aa: CASSLGQGLSYEQYF

j_gene: TRBJ2-3
v_gene: TRBV27
d_gene: TRBD2
abundance: -
len: 15
CDR3nt: TGTGCCAGCAGTCCTTGGACTAGCGGGGCAGATACGCAGTATTTT
CDR3aa: CASSPWTSGADTQYF

j_gene: TRBJ1-1
v_gene: TRBV19
d_gene: -
abundance: -
len: 15
CDR3nt: TGTGCCAGTAAGGGTGATCAGGGGCCGAACACTGAAGCTTTCTTT
CDR3aa: CASKGDQGPNTEAFF

j_gene: TRBJ1-3
v_gene: TRBV11-3
d_gene: -
abundance: -
len: 14
CDR3nt: TGTGCCAGCAGCTCCCGGACAGCTGGAGACACCATATATTTT
CDR3aa: CASSSRTAGDTIYF

j_gene: TRBJ2-7
v_gene: TRBV19
d_gene: -
abundance: once
len: 14
CDR3nt: TGTGCCAGTAGTCCCCTCCAACAGCCGTACGAGCAGTACTTC
CDR3aa: CASSPLQQPYEQYF

j_gene: TRBJ2-3
v_gene: TRBV9
d_gene: -
abundance: once
len: 15
CDR3nt: TGTGCCAGCAGCCCCCCAAGGCGGCTCACAGATACGCAGTATTTT
CDR3aa: CASSPPRRLTDTQYF

j_gene: TRBJ2-7
v_gene: TRBV5-4
d_gene: -
abundance: -
len: 14
CDR3nt: TGTGCCAGCAGCTTCGGACGGGGGAACTACGAGCAGTACTTC
CDR3aa: CASSFGRGNYEQYF

j_gene: TRBJ2-7
v_gene: TRBV21-1
d_gene: -
abundance: once
len: 15
CDR3nt: TGTGCCAGAAGTCACGTTAAGCGGGAGGGTTACGAGCAGTACTTC
CDR3aa: CARSHVKREGYEQYF

j_gene: TRBJ2-2
v_gene: TRBV6-6
d_gene: TRBD1
abundance: -
len: 14
CDR3nt: TGTGCCAGCAGGGAACAGGGGTCCACCGGGGAGCTGTTTTTT
CDR3aa: CASREQGSTGELFF

j_gene: TRBJ1-1
v_gene: TRBV6-5
d_gene: -
abundance: -
len: 14
CDR3nt: TGTGCCAGCAGTTTCAGTGTCCGGAACACTGAAGCTTTCTTT
CDR3aa: CASSFSVRNTEAFF

j_gene: TRBJ1-6
v_gene: TRBV15
d_gene: -
abundance: -
len: 16
CDR3nt: TGTGCCACCAGCGCCCGGACGGGGAGAAATAATTCACCCCTCCACTTT
CDR3aa: CATSARTGRNNSPLHF

j_gene: TRBJ1-2
v_gene: TRBV9
d_gene: -
abundance: -
len: 14
CDR3nt: TGTGCCAGCAGCGTAGCTTCAGGTAGCTATGGCTACACCTTC
CDR3aa: CASSVASGSYGYTF

j_gene: TRBJ1-5
v_gene: TRBV5-6
d_gene: -
abundance: -
len: 12
CDR3nt: TGTGCCAGCAGCGTGACAGCTCAGCCCCAGCATTTT
CDR3aa: CASSVTAQPQHF

j_gene: TRBJ1-1
v_gene: TRBV2
d_gene: -
abundance: -
len: 14
CDR3nt: TGTGCCAGCAGTGCTGCCCCCGGGAACACTGAAGCTTTCTTT
CDR3aa: CASSAAPGNTEAFF